This T cell receptor beta chain is drawn from a study of blood T cell repertoires in COVID-19 (dated by TCRdb to about 2020). A note on the overall study: Collaborator samples came from the United States, Italy and Spain and covered acute and convalescent phases of COVID-19. The samples were drawn from two sources: the first 160 participants of the ongoing ImmuneRACE study, and 1,200 or so subjects contributed by 6 global collaborators. Where available, HLA class I and class II types were taken from metadata supplied by the sample provider and were not determined by assay-based typing. The dataset comprised deeply sampled blood TCRbeta repertoires from subjects exposed to, actively infected with, or recovered from COVID-19. The material from the prospective study consisted of cDNA or gDNA derived from T cells, B-cell-depleted T cells, or PBMCs. The repertoires were released in a freely available public database meant as a resource for research on the immune response to SARS-CoV-2. Sample metadata almost always included a de-identified subject ID, COVID-19 status, age in years and sex.

What the study reported, not specific to this receptor: The amount of clinical and demographic metadata varied by source and participant and was provided uncurated.

V trim: 6 bases; J trim: 0 bases; unmatched bases: 3. Measured from the cysteine to the phenylalanine, the CDR3 is 16 residues long. Only the CDR3 region is kept as DNA, spanning 48 bases read in frame from base 1. CDR1 and CDR2 (WSHSY, SAAADI) derive from the germline V gene. TCRbeta CDR3 regions were amplified from genomic DNA by means of the immunoSEQ Assay, a bias-controlled multiplex PCR. Processing in the source paper ran as follows. The number of nucleated cells in each sample was estimated from the amplification of reference gene primers within the assay. Sequence reads were collapsed and filtered to measure the absolute abundance of every unique TCRbeta CDR3 rearrangement. For each sample, productive Simpson clonality was calculated by taking the square root of Simpson's diversity index across productive rearrangements. TCRdb holds this immuneACCESS table with in-frame rearrangements only. Some clones are missing; in checked studies, unresolved V genes explain under half, and the rest has no known cause. V, J and clone size reflect that table, while D and trimming were determined from the DNA. The sample contains fewer than 200,000 clones, roughly 84% of them found a single time. Less than 2% of the sample lies in the top ten.

On this clone: Its antigen target is currently unknown. No base quality information exists; no much larger clone differs at one position.

Each collaborating institution followed its own protocols to collect whole blood in K2EDTA tubes. For TCRbeta analysis, collaborators shipped samples in one of three forms: frozen whole blood, isolated PBMCs, or DNA extracted from either of those sample types. Material for sequencing was peripheral blood. This receptor was identified in a human donor in a cohort sampled during active COVID-19. In this chain, TRBV10-2 is recombined with TRBJ2-6; TRBD2 aligns with 9 central bases. The sequence in DNA is TGCGCCAGCAGGGCGGGAGGGACCTCTGGGGCCAACGTCCTGACTTTC. Translated, it gives CASRAGGTSGANVLTF.